The source of this T cell receptor beta chain is a study of cytomegalovirus exposure and HLA in healthy donors. Germline values: CDR1 KGHSH, CDR2 LQKENI. The CDR3 runs to 16 residues. The ends lost 5 bases at V and 3 bases at J; junction bases unmatched: 9. A word on this clone: What it recognizes is unknown.

Amplification used 60 Vbeta primers and 13 Jbeta primers. Produced via immunoSEQ multiplex PCR; TCRdb's table is partial and in-frame only. In the table there are about 150,000 clones, approximately 80% of which are singletons. Study results and limitations: Per a later analysis, roughly 17,000 TCR beta sequences showed association with HLA alleles at 0.05 false discovery rate.

The chain joins TRBV18 to TRBJ2-1; 8 nucleotides agree with TRBD2. Sequencing used PBMCs. This receptor was identified in a woman between 35 and 50 years old in good health and CMV-seropositive. The CDR3 nucleotides are TGTGCCAGCTCAATGGGTGGCGGGAGGAGCTACAATGAGCAGTTCTTC. This translates into CASSMGGGRSYNEQFF.